A single TCR beta chain is shown here with its context. How the authors handled the data: Counts of nucleated cells, estimated from reference gene primer amplification, were obtained. The assay was immunoSEQ multiplex PCR, and TCRdb's table has in-frame clones only and misses some. V and J calls and clone size come straight from that table; D and trimming were deduced from the DNA. This sample has tens of thousands of clones, with 89% found just once. The data originate from a study of blood T cell repertoires in COVID-19. Study overall: Italy, Spain and the United States were the sources of the convalescent and acute COVID-19 samples.

The germline V and J ends were trimmed by 5 bases and 4 bases, with 11 bases remaining between them. Germline lookup yields CDR1 SGHTA and CDR2 FQGTGA. CDR3 length equals 13 residues. The TCR sequence derives from a man aged 50-60 years with COVID-19, enrolled during active disease. Sequenced material: peripheral blood. V usage is TRBV7-3 and J usage is TRBJ1-2, with a weak D call TRBD1 (5 bases). CDR3 sequence: CASSPDRGYGYTF. CDR3 nucleotides: TGTGCCAGCAGCCCAGACAGAGGCTATGGCTACACCTTC.